This T cell receptor (beta chain) was sequenced for a study of blood T cell repertoires in COVID-19. How the authors handled the data: By means of reference gene primer amplification, nucleated cell counts were estimated. Measured with immunoSEQ multiplex PCR; TCRdb has only the in-frame clones, and not every one. The V and J calls and clone size were taken over from that table, and D and trimming were inferred from the DNA. The table has 470,000 or so clones, 70% to 90% seen once; the top ten hold more than 3%. J was trimmed by 4 bases and V by 6 bases; bases with no gene match: 4. Germline lookup yields CDR1 LNHDA and CDR2 SQIVND (reference sequence). There are 14 residues in the CDR3. This clone came up a few times.

The rearrangement uses TRBV19 and TRBJ1-2; 11 positions agree with TRBD1. The sequence was collected from a human donor in a cohort sampled during active COVID-19. Sequencing input: peripheral blood. The CDR3 DNA follows: TGTGCCAGTAGCCGGGACAGGGGGTTCTATGGCTACACCTTC. Residues: CASSRDRGFYGYTF.